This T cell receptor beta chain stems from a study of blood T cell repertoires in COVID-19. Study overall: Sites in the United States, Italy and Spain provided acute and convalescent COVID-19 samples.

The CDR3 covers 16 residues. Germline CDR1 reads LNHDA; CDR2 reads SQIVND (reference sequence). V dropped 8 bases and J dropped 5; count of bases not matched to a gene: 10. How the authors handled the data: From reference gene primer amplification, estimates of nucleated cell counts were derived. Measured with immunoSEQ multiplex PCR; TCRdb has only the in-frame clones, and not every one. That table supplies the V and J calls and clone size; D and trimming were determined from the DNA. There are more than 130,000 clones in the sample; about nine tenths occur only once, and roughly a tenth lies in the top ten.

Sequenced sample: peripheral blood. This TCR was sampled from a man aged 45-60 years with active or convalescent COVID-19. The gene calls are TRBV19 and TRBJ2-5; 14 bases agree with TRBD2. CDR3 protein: CASGGTSGRVGETQYF. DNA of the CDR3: TGTGCCAGTGGAGGGACTAGCGGGAGAGTTGGTGAGACCCAGTACTTC.